A single T cell receptor (beta chain) is shown here with its context. Then a second PCR, running roughly 6 to 11 cycles, was carried out with a sample-barcoded 5' primer and a J-beta primer mix. Every molecule of cDNA carried a tag from a template-switch adaptor with 12 random nucleotides. Paired-end reads containing CDR3 totaled no fewer than 2.5 million for each sample. TCRdb called the 5' RACE reads again in MiXCR, with one record for every CDR3 protein. Here the sample spans around 1.5 million distinct CDR3 sequences, 59% being singletons. This CDR3 has 16 residues. V was shortened by 1 base and J by 2 bases, with 16 bases between the two germline ends. Germline V gene lookup returns CDR1 DFQATT and CDR2 SNEGSKA (reference sequence). Per-sample yields of isolated PBMCs were at least 6 million. The data are from a study of blood T cells in healthy people across ages. Study at large: Per two T cells, template switching captured roughly one barcoded beta molecule.

Material: blood. This TCR was recovered from a man aged 18 to 29 in good health. This sequence joins TRBV20-1 and TRBJ2-3, with a tentative D call TRBD2 (6 bases). The CDR3 reads CSARVREATDTDTQYF. Here the CDR3 DNA reads TGCAGTGCTAGAGTAAGGGAGGCGACGGACACAGATACGCAGTATTTT.